Listed below are T cell receptor beta chains from one sample, sequenced in a study of response to subunit inactivated influenza vaccine. In TCRdb, the RT-PCR reads were re-called with MiXCR into one record per CDR3 protein. The sample records 500,000 to 550,000 distinct CDR3 sequences, roughly 7.9% being singletons. The sample in question was PBMCs from blood, obtained around 25 months after vaccination. Receptor source: a man between 50 and 75 years old who received an inactivated influenza vaccine. CDR3s include the opening cysteine and the closing phenylalanine or tryptophan. Fields, in order: J gene, D gene, clone size, CDR3 length, V gene, CDR3 protein, CDR3 DNA. The D gene is left open where the match is weak. Some rows mark clone size as missing; the rest say once, few, many or name a class of expanded clone.

>TRBJ2-7|-|-|15|TRBV6-2/TRBV6-3
CASTQRPMDPYEQYF
TGTGCCAGCACTCAAAGGCCCATGGACCCCTACGAGCAGTACTTC
>TRBJ2-4|-|-|15|TRBV7-2
CASSRGSLAKNIQYF
TGTGCCAGCAGCCGAGGCTCTCTAGCCAAAAACATTCAGTACTTC
>TRBJ1-1|-|many|15|TRBV10-3
CAISESRDGNTEAFF
TGTGCCATCAGTGAGTCCCGGGACGGGAACACTGAAGCTTTCTTT
>TRBJ2-2|-|many|13|TRBV29-1
CSGGTVNTGELFF
TGCAGCGGTGGGACGGTGAACACCGGGGAGCTGTTTTTT
>TRBJ1-3|-|few|12|TRBV29-1
CSARESGNTIYF
TGCAGCGCTAGGGAGAGCGGAAACACCATATATTTT
>TRBJ1-1|TRBD1|-|14|TRBV7-3
CASSPLGQGAEAFF
TGTGCCAGCAGCCCCCTAGGACAGGGCGCTGAAGCTTTCTTT
>TRBJ2-2|TRBD1|many|15|TRBV3-1
CATGRQGSNTGELFF
TGTGCCACAGGTAGACAGGGCTCGAACACCGGGGAGCTGTTTTTT
>TRBJ1-5|-|many|15|TRBV12-3/TRBV12-4
CASSSQGVGNQPQHF
TGTGCCAGCAGCTCCCAAGGGGTTGGCAATCAGCCCCAGCATTTT
>TRBJ1-5|-|few|12|TRBV12-3/TRBV12-4
CASSSGVQPQHF
TGTGCCAGCAGTTCGGGGGTTCAGCCCCAGCATTTT
>TRBJ2-4|-|few|16|TRBV12-3/TRBV12-4
CASILGGDPRKNIQYF
TGTGCCAGCATTTTAGGGGGGGATCCCCGCAAAAACATTCAGTACTTC
>TRBJ1-1|TRBD1|few|15|TRBV6-5
CASSYRQGADTEAFF
TGTGCCAGCAGTTACCGACAGGGGGCCGACACTGAAGCTTTCTTT
>TRBJ1-5|-|-|14|TRBV7-9
CAGSLGGSNQPQHF
TGTGCCGGCAGCTTAGGGGGTAGCAATCAGCCCCAGCATTTT
>TRBJ1-2|TRBD1|many|15|TRBV5-1
CASSLSTGVNYGYTF
TGCGCCAGCAGCTTATCGACAGGGGTTAACTATGGCTACACCTTC
>TRBJ1-5|-|few|12|TRBV15
CATSMVDQPQHF
TGTGCCACCAGCATGGTCGATCAGCCCCAGCATTTT
>TRBJ2-3|-|few|15|TRBV12-3/TRBV12-4
CASSSTSGSLGTQYF
TGTGCCAGCAGCTCCACATCGGGATCCTTAGGTACGCAGTATTTT
>TRBJ1-6|-|-|16|TRBV18
CASSPPNRRSESPLHF
TGTGCCAGCTCACCACCGAACAGGAGGAGCGAGTCACCCCTCCACTTT
>TRBJ2-1|-|many|13|TRBV10-3
CAIGSGEFNEQFF
TGTGCCATCGGGTCGGGAGAATTCAATGAGCAGTTCTTC